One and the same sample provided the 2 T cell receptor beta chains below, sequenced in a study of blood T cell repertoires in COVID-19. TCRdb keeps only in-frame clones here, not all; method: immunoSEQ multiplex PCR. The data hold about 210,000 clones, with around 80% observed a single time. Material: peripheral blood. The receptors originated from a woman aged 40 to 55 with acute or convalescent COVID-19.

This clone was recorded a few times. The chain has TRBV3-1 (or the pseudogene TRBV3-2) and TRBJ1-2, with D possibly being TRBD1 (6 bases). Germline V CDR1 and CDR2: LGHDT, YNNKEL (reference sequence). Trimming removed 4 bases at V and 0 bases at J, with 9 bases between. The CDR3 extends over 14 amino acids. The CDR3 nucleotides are TGTGCCAGCAGCCGATGGACAGCTAACTATGGCTACACCTTC. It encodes CASSRWTANYGYTF.

This CDR3 is CAISSLGLAGGRGDEQFF. The DNA for the CDR3 is TGTGCCATCAGTTCCCTCGGACTAGCGGGAGGGCGTGGGGATGAGCAGTTCTTC. The chain has TRBV10-3 and TRBJ2-1; 15 bases are shared with TRBD2. V dropped 5 bases and J dropped 8; count of bases not matched to a gene: 13. From germline, CDR1 is ENHRY and CDR2 SYGVKD. The CDR3 is 18 amino acids.